These 29 T cell receptor beta chains originate from one sample sequenced in a study of PD-1 blockade in classical Hodgkin lymphoma. Brentuximab vedotin exposure varied, and every patient relapsed after autologous stem cell transplantation. Method: immunoSEQ multiplex PCR; TCRdb's copy keeps in-frame clones and lacks some. The table includes around 66,000 clones, 65% to 75% detected once. Specimen: peripheral blood mononuclear cells (PBMCs), collected before the second cycle of nivolumab. All receptors derive from a human donor with classical Hodgkin lymphoma.

This chain links TRBV5-1 with TRBJ2-2; 7 bases fit TRBD1. This CDR3 spans 16 amino acids. Germline V gene sequence: CDR1 SGHRS, CDR2 YFSETQ. V was pared by 1 base and J by 6 bases, with 9 bases of the junction left unmatched. CDR3 residues: CASSLQQGIGSGELFF. As DNA, the CDR3 is TGCGCCAGCAGCTTGCAACAGGGGATAGGGTCCGGGGAGCTGTTTTTT.

This clone was counted once. The chain carries TRBV5-4 and TRBJ2-5, with D maybe TRBD1 (6 bases). This CDR3 has 13 amino acids. Trimming pared 4 bases from V and 3 bases from J, leaving 10 bases between. Germline lookup yields CDR1 SGHNT and CDR2 YYREEE (reference sequence). CDR3: CASSLRTEETQYF. The DNA of the CDR3 is TGTGCCAGCAGCCTACGGACAGAAGAGACCCAGTACTTC.

The chain employs TRBV6-5 and TRBJ2-2, with D possibly TRBD2 on 5 matching bases. Germline V lookup: CDR1 MNHEY, CDR2 SVGAGI. This CDR3 is built from 12 residues. Trimming removed 6 bases at V and 9 bases at J, with 11 bases between. The CDR3 DNA follows: TGTGCCAGCAGCCTCCCGGGGAGGGAGCTGTTTTTT. Translated, it gives CASSLPGRELFF.

The gene calls are TRBV2 and TRBJ2-7; D not certain. CDR3 size: 13 residues. V lost 7 bases and J 3 bases, leaving 13 bases between the germline ends. Germline V gene lookup returns CDR1 SNHLY and CDR2 FYNNEI. CDR3 sequence (DNA): TGTGCCAGCAAAGTATCCCTTCTCTACGAGCAGTACTTC. Its translation: CASKVSLLYEQYF.

The J gene is TRBJ1-3, the V gene TRBV5-4; D might be TRBD1 (5 bases). V lost 4 bases and J lost 3, with 11 bases in between. The CDR3 runs to 14 residues. Germline V gene sequence: CDR1 SGHNT, CDR2 YYREEE (reference sequence). CDR3 nucleotide sequence: TGTGCCAGCAGCCAGGGCAGTAATGGAAACACCATATATTTT. It codes for CASSQGSNGNTIYF.

This chain links TRBV6-1 with TRBJ1-2, with no clear D. The CDR3 totals 18 residues. Germline V gives CDR1 MNHNS, CDR2 SASEGT. V lost 2 bases, J lost 2 bases, and 21 bases lay in between. This chain's CDR3 is CASSETIGLLIGNYGYTF. The DNA for the CDR3 is TGTGCCAGCAGTGAAACTATCGGGCTTTTAATAGGGAACTATGGCTACACCTTC.

The J gene is TRBJ1-2, the V gene TRBV15, with D possibly being TRBD1 (5 bases). V was trimmed by 5 bases and J by 5 bases, leaving 15 bases between them. The CDR3 extends over 14 amino acids. The germline gives CDR1 LNHNV, CDR2 YYDKDF (reference sequence). CDR3 bases: TGTGCCACCAGCCCACGGGGGGAGCGGTATGGCTACACCTTC. Protein product: CATSPRGERYGYTF.

Only a few counts were recorded for this clone. The chain is built from TRBV7-9 and TRBJ2-7; D unclear. CDR3 length equals 15 residues. Germline V CDR1 and CDR2: SEHNR, FQNEAQ (reference sequence). V shed 4 bases and J shed 9 bases, with 22 bases lying between them. In DNA, the CDR3 is TGTGCCAGCAGCTCTCTTGGCGTGCAACTTAATGGGCAGTACTTC. Protein product: CASSSLGVQLNGQYF.

J is TRBJ2-7 and V is TRBV19, with 14 positions matching TRBD2. The CDR3 is made up of 16 amino acids. J was trimmed by 5 bases and V by 5 bases; bases with no gene match: 8. The germline gives CDR1 LNHDA, CDR2 SQIVND (reference sequence). The CDR3 region is CASSPGLAGVKNEQYF. The DNA of the CDR3 is TGTGCCAGTAGTCCGGGACTAGCGGGAGTAAAAAACGAGCAGTACTTC.

V gene TRBV9 combines with J gene TRBJ2-5; TRBD1 matches 10 bases. This CDR3 contains 14 residues. Germline lookup yields CDR1 SGDLS and CDR2 YYNGEE. Trimming removed 3 bases from V and 4 bases from J; junction bases left unmatched: 3. This chain's CDR3 is CASSATGGGETQYF. CDR3 nucleotide sequence: TGTGCCAGCAGCGCGACAGGGGGCGGAGAGACCCAGTACTTC.

The chain has TRBV2 and TRBJ1-2; no reliable D call. Germline-derived CDR1 and CDR2 are SNHLY and FYNNEI. Trimming took off 7 bases at V and 4 bases at J, with 16 bases between the two ends. The CDR3 sequence is 14 residues long. The CDR3 sequence: CASTSTSLSYGYTF. For the CDR3, the DNA is TGTGCCAGCACCAGTACGAGCTTATCCTATGGCTACACCTTC.

This chain connects TRBV5-1 to TRBJ1-2, with 8 bases identical to TRBD1. CDR1 is SGHRS, CDR2 YFSETQ, per germline. CDR3 size: 14 residues. The J segment lost 6 bases and the V segment lost 2 bases, leaving 6 bases of the junction unmatched. CDR3 protein: CASSLYPGGHGYTF. In DNA form, the CDR3 reads TGCGCCAGCAGCTTATACCCAGGGGGCCATGGCTACACCTTC.

The rearrangement joins TRBV10-1 to TRBJ1-1; TRBD1 aligns across 10 bases. CDR1 WNHNN and CDR2 SYGVQD come from the germline V gene (reference sequence). Losses at the gene ends were 5 bases for V and 9 bases for J; bases not matched to a gene: 18. The CDR3 length is 17 residues. The CDR3 DNA reads as TGCGCCAGCAGTTCGGGACAGGGGCTTGCTGAAGGGAGAAAAGCTTTCTTT. It codes for CASSSGQGLAEGRKAFF.

This clone was detected only a few times. The chain links TRBV18 to TRBJ1-1; 9 bases are a match to TRBD1. With 6 bases clipped from V and 5 bases from J, the junction kept 7 bases outside the gene matches. The CDR3 runs to 14 residues. CDR1 and CDR2 from the germline V gene are KGHSH and LQKENI. The CDR3 DNA is TGTGCCAGCTCGCTTTTTGGACAGGGGACTGAAGCTTTCTTT. It translates to CASSLFGQGTEAFF.

In regard to this clone: The identical CDR3 is also encoded by other nucleotide sequences in the sample. The chain carries TRBV7-9 and TRBJ1-4, with D hard to call. Trimming shortened V by 7 bases and J by 2 bases, and 11 bases separated the two germline ends. This CDR3 spans 14 amino acids. Germline CDR1 and CDR2: SEHNR and FQNEAQ (reference sequence). The CDR3 DNA sequence: TGTGCCAGCACCCGAGGTGCCACTAATGAAAAACTGTTTTTT. This encodes CASTRGATNEKLFF.

V gene TRBV15 combines with J gene TRBJ2-7, with a tentative D call TRBD1 (6 bases). Germline CDR1 is LNHNV and CDR2 is YYDKDF (reference sequence). The CDR3 is 13 amino acids. The V end was cut by 5 bases, the J end by 2 bases, with 10 bases between. CDR3 DNA: TGTGCCACCAGCGGTGAGGGGGCCTACGAGCAGTACTTC. This sequence encodes CATSGEGAYEQYF.

There are a few counts of this clone. The CDR3 sequence: CASSTPHRDVGIDEQFF. In DNA, the CDR3 is TGTGCCAGTAGTACCCCCCATCGGGACGTCGGAATCGATGAGCAGTTCTTC. The V gene is TRBV19, the J gene TRBJ2-1; D might be TRBD1 or TRBD2, each matching 5 bases. Trimming pared 4 bases from V and 8 bases from J, leaving 24 bases between. The V gene's germline CDR1 is LNHDA and CDR2 SQIVND (reference sequence). The CDR3 is 17 amino acids.

The chain joins TRBV5-5 to TRBJ2-1; the D gene is possibly TRBD1 (5 bases). Trimming took off 4 bases at V and 6 bases at J, with 14 bases between the two ends. The CDR3 has 14 residues. Germline lookup yields CDR1 SGHKS and CDR2 YYEKEE (reference sequence). The DNA of the CDR3 is TGTGCCAGCAGCGTCGACCAAGGGGTCAATGAGCAGTTCTTC. It encodes CASSVDQGVNEQFF.

This clone was seen a few times. V and J are TRBV27 and TRBJ2-7; possibly TRBD2 for D (7 bases). CDR3 size: 16 residues. Germline loops: CDR1 MNHEY, CDR2 SMNVEV (reference sequence). With 5 bases removed from V and 0 bases from J, the gap between germline ends came to 17 bases. The CDR3 coding sequence is TGTGCCAGCAGTCCCCTTGAGGGGGGGAGCTCCTACGAGCAGTACTTC. As protein: CASSPLEGGSSYEQYF.

This chain joins TRBV12-5 and TRBJ2-7; D call uncertain. Per the germline V gene, CDR1 is LGHNT and CDR2 is FRNRAP. V was trimmed by 2 bases and J by 6 bases, leaving 11 bases between them. CDR3 length equals 13 residues. CDR3 residues: CASGLSGGTEQYF. CDR3 coding DNA: TGTGCTAGTGGTTTGTCGGGCGGTACCGAGCAGTACTTC.

The CDR3 is CSVTPRESQETQYF. The CDR3 coding sequence is TGCAGCGTCACTCCAAGGGAGTCCCAAGAGACCCAGTACTTC. The rearrangement links TRBV29-1 to TRBJ2-5, with D maybe TRBD2 (5 bases). The CDR3 is 14 amino acids. Germline lookup yields CDR1 SQVTM and CDR2 ANQGSEA. The ends were cut back, 6 bases at V and 1 base at J, with 15 bases in the middle.

The rearrangement links TRBV5-4 to TRBJ2-6; the D gene could be TRBD1 or TRBD2 (5 bases each). Trimming stripped 2 bases from V and 1 base from J, with 7 bases between. Germline CDR1 reads SGHNT; CDR2 reads YYREEE (reference sequence). The CDR3 contains 15 residues. For the CDR3, the DNA is TGTGCCAGCAGCTTCGAGGGGTCTGGGGCCAACGTCCTGACTTTC. Translating it yields CASSFEGSGANVLTF.

V and J are TRBV2 and TRBJ1-2, with D unclear. The CDR3 covers 13 residues. Germline CDR1 and CDR2: SNHLY and FYNNEI. The V end was cut by 5 bases, the J end by 2 bases, with 9 bases between. CDR3 residues: CASSTGRNYGYTF. Here the CDR3 DNA reads TGTGCCAGCAGTACCGGGAGGAACTATGGCTACACCTTC.

The sample holds a few counts of this clone. This chain links TRBV4-1 with TRBJ1-1; D is unresolved. Trimming shortened V by 3 bases and J by 0 bases, and 8 bases separated the two germline ends. CDR1 MGHRA and CDR2 YSYEKL come from the germline V gene. CDR3 length: 14 residues. The CDR3 region has the DNA TGCGCCAGCAGCCATCCCACCATGAACACTGAAGCTTTCTTT. As protein: CASSHPTMNTEAFF.

The chain joins TRBV6-1 to TRBJ2-7, with 8 bases fitting TRBD1. This CDR3 region has 13 residues. Trimming cost V 8 bases and J 2 bases; bases outside gene matches: 5. Germline V gene data show CDR1 as MNHNS and CDR2 as SASEGT. The CDR3 sequence is CASLRTGTYEQYF. DNA for the CDR3: TGTGCCAGCTTGCGGACAGGGACCTACGAGCAGTACTTC.

The gene calls are TRBV2 and TRBJ2-2; TRBD2 is a possible D gene (5 bases). V lost 1 base and J lost 5, with 11 bases in between. Germline lookup yields CDR1 SNHLY and CDR2 FYNNEI. The CDR3 is 15 residues long. CDR3 loop: CASSEGPRGTGELFF. CDR3 in DNA: TGTGCCAGCAGTGAAGGACCGAGAGGGACCGGGGAGCTGTTTTTT.

This clone has a single count. The rearrangement joins TRBV5-1 to TRBJ2-7; D might be TRBD1 (5 bases). This CDR3 spans 13 amino acids. The V gene lost 2 bases and the J gene lost 1 base, with 7 bases spanning the gap. From germline, CDR1 is SGHRS and CDR2 YFSETQ. The CDR3 loop reads CASSFQGSYEQYF. CDR3 bases: TGCGCCAGCAGCTTTCAGGGATCCTACGAGCAGTACTTC.

This chain uses TRBV7-3 with TRBJ2-1; D is ambiguous. The CDR3 has 14 residues. In germline, CDR1 is SGHTA, CDR2 FQGTGA. Trimming shortened V by 0 bases and J by 7 bases, and 10 bases separated the two germline ends. The CDR3 DNA sequence: TGTGCCAGCAGCTTAACCCGGGCTAGTAATGAGCAGTTCTTC. This codes for CASSLTRASNEQFF.

The chain has TRBV29-1 and TRBJ2-2; D not resolved. Deletions cut 7 bases from V and 4 bases from J, with 10 bases between. Per the germline V gene, CDR1 is SQVTM and CDR2 is ANQGSEA. This CDR3 is 12 amino acids long. DNA for the CDR3: TGCAGCGGCCTATCATCCACCGGGGAGCTGTTTTTT. This gives the protein CSGLSSTGELFF.